Below are 29 T cell receptor beta chains sequenced from a single sample in a study of blood T cell repertoires in COVID-19. TCRdb keeps only in-frame clones here, not all; method: immunoSEQ multiplex PCR. This sample yields 440,000 or so clones, of which around 91% are seen a single time; approximately 1.5% belongs to the top ten. Sequenced sample: peripheral blood. Receptors were obtained from a woman aged 40 to 55 with COVID-19, enrolled during active disease.

This chain uses TRBV7-9 with TRBJ1-1; D is ambiguous. CDR3 size: 13 residues. Deletions cut 1 base from V and 3 bases from J, with 6 bases between. The germline V gene encodes CDR1 SEHNR and CDR2 FQNEAQ (reference sequence). This chain's CDR3 is CASSLDQDTEAFF. The CDR3 DNA sequence: TGTGCCAGCAGCTTAGATCAGGACACTGAAGCTTTCTTT.

The chain employs TRBV5-1 and TRBJ1-2; D is unclear. The germline V gene has CDR1 SGHRS and CDR2 YFSETQ. Trimming took off 4 bases at V and 2 bases at J, with 9 bases between the two ends. This CDR3 region has 13 residues. The CDR3 loop is CASSRTGNYGYTF. CDR3 sequence (DNA): TGCGCCAGCAGCCGTACGGGGAACTATGGCTACACCTTC.

This rearrangement joins TRBV5-4 to TRBJ1-2, with 7 bases that match TRBD1. With V trimmed by 4 bases and J by 1 base, 7 bases remained unmatched. CDR3 length equals 15 residues. Germline CDR1 is SGHNT and CDR2 is YYREEE (reference sequence). DNA of the CDR3: TGTGCCAGCAGCCTAGAGACAGGGTTTAACTATGGCTACACCTTC. This codes for CASSLETGFNYGYTF.

The chain combines TRBV28 with TRBJ1-2; 7 nucleotides agree with TRBD1. This CDR3 has 13 residues. The V segment lost 5 bases and the J segment 8 bases; nucleotides outside the gene matches: 8. The germline gives CDR1 MDHEN, CDR2 SYDVKM. The CDR3 reads CASSNPGTVGYTF. DNA of the CDR3: TGTGCCAGCAGTAACCCCGGGACAGTCGGCTACACCTTC.

A remark on this clone: The germline gene is not matched at one end of the junction; a read error may be the cause. CDR3 in DNA: TGTGCCATCAGTGAGTCGGGAACAGGGGGTGAAATCTTC. Its translation: CAISESGTGGEIF. V is TRBV10-3 and J is TRBJ2-1, with 8 bases lining up with TRBD1. This CDR3 contains 13 residues. Germline V gene sequence: CDR1 ENHRY, CDR2 SYGVKD.

V is TRBV7-9 and J is TRBJ1-4; D is unresolved. V was trimmed by 5 bases and J by 2 bases, leaving 6 bases between them. CDR1 and CDR2 (germline): SEHNR, FQNEAQ (reference sequence). The CDR3 has 13 residues. CDR3 DNA: TGTGCCAGCAGCGAACAGACTAATGAAAAACTGTTTTTT. Protein sequence: CASSEQTNEKLFF.

The chain recombines TRBV30 with TRBJ2-5; a possible D gene is TRBD1 (6 bases). The V end was cut by 0 bases, the J end by 2 bases, with 10 bases between. Germline assignment: CDR1 GTSNPN and CDR2 SVGIG (reference sequence). The length of the CDR3 is 14 residues. The CDR3 bases are TGTGCCTGGAGTGTAAGCAGGGGTCAAGAGACCCAGTACTTC. This gives the protein CAWSVSRGQETQYF.

The chain recombines TRBV23-1 with TRBJ2-1; D may be TRBD1 (6 bases). TRBV23-1 is an open reading frame, and its role is uncertain. This CDR3 has 18 amino acids. V was pared by 3 bases and J by 0 bases, with 18 bases between. The CDR3 nucleotides read TGCGCCAGCAGTCATGACAGGTTCTTTCTTAGCTCCTACAATGAGCAGTTCTTC. Amino acids: CASSHDRFFLSSYNEQFF.

V usage is TRBV5-1 and J usage is TRBJ1-1, with TRBD1 identical over 9 bases. Unmatched junction bases numbered 10, after V lost 3 bases and J lost 4 bases. There are 16 residues in the CDR3. The germline V gene has CDR1 SGHRS and CDR2 YFSETQ. CDR3 bases: TGCGCCAGCAGCTGGACAGGGGCTAGGGGCCGCACTGAAGCTTTCTTT. Its protein is CASSWTGARGRTEAFF.

This chain uses TRBV7-2 with TRBJ2-3; D is unclear. Trimming left V 1 base short and J 11 bases short, with 10 bases between. Germline V lookup: CDR1 SGHTA, CDR2 FQGNSA. CDR3 length: 12 amino acids. In nucleotides, the CDR3 is TGTGCCAGCAGCTTAGTGAGCGCCCTGCAGTATTTT. This sequence encodes CASSLVSALQYF.

This chain's CDR3 is CASSRAQGEKLFF. The CDR3 DNA sequence: TGCGCCAGCAGCCGGGCCCAGGGGGAGAAACTGTTTTTT. This chain connects TRBV5-1 to TRBJ1-4; TRBD1 agrees at 7 bases. With V trimmed by 4 bases and J by 11 bases, 8 bases remained unmatched. Germline V gene lookup returns CDR1 SGHRS and CDR2 YFSETQ. The CDR3 length is 13 residues.

The V call is TRBV7-2, the J call TRBJ2-3, with D perhaps TRBD1 (6 bases). This CDR3 contains 18 residues. V was trimmed by 3 bases and J by 0 bases, leaving 19 bases between them. Germline V CDR1 and CDR2: SGHTA, FQGNSA. CDR3: CASSLGRGGVPSTDTQYF. The CDR3 region has the DNA TGTGCCAGCAGCTTGGGTCGTGGGGGCGTCCCTAGCACAGATACGCAGTATTTT.

This sequence joins TRBV6-4 and TRBJ1-2, with 8 bases aligning to TRBD1. The length of the CDR3 is 13 residues. The germline gives CDR1 MRHNA, CDR2 SNTAGT. Trimming cost V 6 bases and J 4 bases; bases outside gene matches: 4. The CDR3 loop reads CASRGQASYGYTF. The CDR3 nucleotides are TGTGCCAGCAGGGGACAGGCCAGCTATGGCTACACCTTC.

The chain uses TRBV12-3 or TRBV12-4 and TRBJ1-1, with 9 bases fitting TRBD1. The V and J ends lost 4 bases and 11 bases, in that order; junction bases with no gene match: 8. The CDR3 has 13 amino acids. The CDR3 nucleotides read TGTGCCAGCAGTTCGGGACAGGGTCTCGACGCTTTCTTT. Translation: CASSSGQGLDAFF.

The chain couples TRBV27 to TRBJ2-5; weak D call: TRBD2 (5 bases). Germline V CDR1 and CDR2: MNHEY, SMNVEV (reference sequence). This CDR3 has 13 residues. V lost 6 bases and J lost 5, with 13 bases in between. The CDR3 region is CASRRGVRETQYF. The CDR3 region has the DNA TGTGCCAGCAGACGGGGAGTCAGGGAGACCCAGTACTTC.

The J gene is TRBJ1-6, the V gene TRBV30, with D possibly being TRBD1 (6 bases). V lost 3 bases and J lost 10, with 19 bases in between. The length of the CDR3 is 15 residues. From germline, CDR1 is GTSNPN and CDR2 SVGIG (reference sequence). The CDR3 coding sequence is TGTGCCTGGAGGCCGAATGACAGGCTGTACTCACCCCTCCACTTT. Its translation is CAWRPNDRLYSPLHF. Together with reference TRBV30 and TRBJ1-6, the CDR3 gives the full variable domain: SQTIHQWPATLVQPVGSPLSLECTVEGTSNPNLYWYRQAAGRGLQLLFYSVGIGQISSEVPQNLSASRPQDRQFILSSKKLLLSDSGFYLCAWRPNDRLYSPLHFGNGTRLTVT.

The rearrangement joins TRBV30 to TRBJ1-1; a weak D match, TRBD1 (5 bases). With 2 bases removed from V and 4 bases from J, the gap between germline ends came to 14 bases. The germline V gene has CDR1 GTSNPN and CDR2 SVGIG (reference sequence). This CDR3 has 14 amino acids. CDR3 protein: CAWSKPGRGTEAFF. The CDR3 coding sequence is TGTGCCTGGAGTAAGCCAGGGCGGGGCACTGAAGCTTTCTTT.

This sequence joins TRBV6-2 or TRBV6-3 and TRBJ2-1; 10 nucleotides match TRBD2. J gave up 9 bases and V 0 bases, and 2 bases lay outside the gene matches. Germline CDR1 reads MNHEY; CDR2 reads SVGEGT. The CDR3 is 14 amino acids. The CDR3 DNA follows: TGTGCCAGCAGTTACTCCCGGACTAGCGGTGAGCAGTTCTTC. This codes for CASSYSRTSGEQFF.

J is TRBJ2-1 and V is TRBV4-1; D is perhaps TRBD2 (6 bases). V lost 0 bases to trimming and J lost 10 bases, with 10 bases between them. Germline V gene sequence: CDR1 MGHRA, CDR2 YSYEKL. The CDR3 is made up of 13 amino acids. The CDR3 coding sequence is TGCGCCAGCAGCCAAGATTTGGGGGGAGAGCAGTTCTTC. This encodes CASSQDLGGEQFF.

J is TRBJ2-5 and V is TRBV6-2 or TRBV6-3; no firm D call. Per the germline V gene, CDR1 is MNHEY and CDR2 is SVGEGT. Trimming removed 0 bases at V and 2 bases at J, with 13 bases between. This CDR3 has 16 residues. The CDR3 loop is CASSYSVSQKQETQYF. As DNA, the CDR3 is TGTGCCAGCAGTTACTCGGTCAGTCAAAAACAAGAGACCCAGTACTTC.

V usage is TRBV4-1 and J usage is TRBJ1-5, with a tentative D call TRBD1 (5 bases). CDR1 and CDR2 from the germline V gene are MGHRA and YSYEKL. There are 16 residues in the CDR3. The ends were cut back, 3 bases at V and 7 bases at J, with 19 bases in the middle. The CDR3 DNA reads as TGCGCCAGCAGCCATCTAACGGGGGTGCTAGGCCAGCCCCAGCATTTT. It encodes CASSHLTGVLGQPQHF.

V gene TRBV7-9 combines with J gene TRBJ2-5, with a tentative D call TRBD1 (5 bases). This CDR3 is 15 amino acids long. The germline CDR1 and CDR2 sequences are SEHNR and FQNEAQ (reference sequence). V gave up 0 bases and J gave up 3 bases, with 11 bases separating them. The CDR3 sequence is CASSLARQLKETQYF. CDR3 sequence (DNA): TGTGCCAGCAGCTTAGCGCGACAGCTTAAAGAGACCCAGTACTTC.

This chain's CDR3 is CASSRGTANEKLFF. CDR3 DNA sequence: TGCGCCAGCAGCCGCGGTACGGCTAATGAAAAACTGTTTTTT. This chain connects TRBV4-1 to TRBJ1-4; D unclear. This CDR3 contains 14 residues. V lost 4 bases, J lost 3 bases, and 9 bases lay in between. Germline V gene lookup returns CDR1 MGHRA and CDR2 YSYEKL.

The rearrangement uses TRBV19 and TRBJ2-7; weak D call: TRBD1 (6 bases). This CDR3 has 13 amino acids. Germline assignment: CDR1 LNHDA and CDR2 SQIVND (reference sequence). V shed 10 bases and J shed 2 bases, with 15 bases lying between them. In DNA form, the CDR3 reads TGTGCCACTACAGGGCCATCTGCCTACGAGCAGTACTTC. Protein product: CATTGPSAYEQYF.

The chain combines TRBV10-1 with TRBJ2-7; D gene unclear. The V gene lost 5 bases and the J gene lost 2 bases, with 13 bases spanning the gap. Looked up from germline, CDR1 is WNHNN and CDR2 is SYGVQD (reference sequence). The CDR3 is 14 amino acids. The CDR3 spells CASSPLWATYEQYF. CDR3 in DNA: TGCGCCAGCAGTCCCCTTTGGGCTACCTACGAGCAGTACTTC.

CDR3 amino acids: CASSGTSTDTQYF. Written as DNA, the CDR3 is TGTGCCAGCAGCGGGACTAGCACAGATACGCAGTATTTT. The chain joins TRBV13 to TRBJ2-3, with D possibly TRBD2 on 6 matching bases. Germline assignment: CDR1 PRHDT and CDR2 FYEKMQ (reference sequence). The CDR3 runs 13 residues. Trimming shortened V by 5 bases and J by 0 bases, and 6 bases separated the two germline ends.

The chain recombines TRBV5-5 with TRBJ1-2, with TRBD1 as a possible D gene (6 bases). The germline gives CDR1 SGHKS, CDR2 YYEKEE (reference sequence). This CDR3 comprises 14 residues. V dropped 5 bases and J dropped 8 bases, with 19 bases sitting between them. The CDR3 loop reads CASRRPGQLSGYTF. In nucleotides, the CDR3 is TGTGCCAGCAGGCGTCCGGGACAATTATCAGGCTACACCTTC.

This clone was seen just once. This chain uses TRBV5-4 with TRBJ2-3, with no clear D. The CDR3 consists of 12 residues. Germline CDR1 is SGHNT and CDR2 is YYREEE (reference sequence). The V end was cut by 4 bases, the J end by 0 bases, with 3 bases between. CDR3 DNA: TGTGCCAGCAGCCTCAGCACAGATACGCAGTATTTT. It is translated as CASSLSTDTQYF.

The J gene is TRBJ1-3, the V gene TRBV23-1, with TRBD1 as a possible D gene (5 bases). TRBV23-1 is reported as an ORF; its role is uncertain. V lost 1 base and J lost 0, with 10 bases in between. The CDR3 consists of 16 residues. The CDR3 is CASSQLPTVSGNTIYF. In nucleotides, the CDR3 is TGCGCCAGCAGTCAATTACCGACAGTCTCTGGAAACACCATATATTTT.